This T cell receptor beta chain was captured by sequencing in a study of identical twins. Study-wide points: Twins shared out-of-frame alpha sequences with excess low generation probability.

The ends lost 3 bases at V and 5 bases at J; junction bases unmatched: 5. CDR3 size: 15 residues. Regarding this clonotype: The antigen is unknown.

TCRdb redid the calling of the 5' RACE reads with MiXCR, one entry per CDR3 protein. The sample lists approximately 500,000 distinct CDR3 sequences; roughly 26% were seen once. This same sample was also part of a study on T cells expressing NK-cell markers. That study adds: A handful of donors showed these clonotypes also leading the CD3+CD56-NKG2C+ fraction. HCMV specificity of expanded NKG2C+ T cell clones remained unclear.

This sequence joins TRBV12-3 or TRBV12-4 and TRBJ2-1; 9 bases fit TRBD1. This TCR derives from a woman between 18 and 29 years old in good health. The sample taken for sequencing was CD4+ T cells sorted from blood. The CDR3 DNA sequence: TGTGCCAGCAGTTTTGTGGACAGGGGACACAATGAGCAGTTCTTC. Its translation: CASSFVDRGHNEQFF.